These 9 T cell receptor beta chains share one sample of origin, sequenced in a study of Graves' ophthalmopathy and Graves' hyperthyroidism. The TCR beta CDR3 regions underwent amplification from RNA transcripts. The library came from an HTBI-primed first-round RT-PCR and a second-round multiplex PCR. One entry per CDR3 protein results from TCRdb running MiXCR on the multiplex PCR reads. Of some 160,000 distinct CDR3 sequences in the sample, 39% were seen once. Sequenced: peripheral blood. These receptors originate from a man between 25 and 39 years old with Graves' ophthalmopathy.

The rearrangement joins TRBV20-1 to TRBJ1-5, with D tentatively TRBD1 (6 bases). The CDR3 contains 13 residues. The V end lost 4 bases, the J end lost 0 bases, and 7 bases lay between the germline ends. The germline V gene encodes CDR1 DFQATT and CDR2 SNEGSKA (reference sequence). The CDR3 loop reads CSANRDSNQPQHF. In DNA form, the CDR3 reads TGCAGTGCTAACAGGGATAGCAATCAGCCCCAGCATTTT.

The table lists this clonotype with many counts. V gene TRBV28 combines with J gene TRBJ1-2; D gene uncertain. This CDR3 region has 12 residues. Germline V gene data show CDR1 as MDHEN and CDR2 as SYDVKM. V gave up 5 bases and J gave up 6 bases, with 10 bases separating them. The CDR3 DNA is TGTGCCAGCAGTGCCTCCCTCCATGGCTACACCTTC. This translates into CASSASLHGYTF.

The CDR3 loop reads CASSFPGQPQHF. The CDR3, as DNA: TGTGCCAGCAGTTTCCCCGGTCAGCCCCAGCATTTT. The chain links TRBV12-3 or TRBV12-4 to TRBJ1-5, with D unclear. The CDR3 is 12 amino acids. Trimming left V 3 bases short and J 6 bases short, with 6 bases between.

The sample holds one count of this clonotype. The rearrangement joins TRBV7-6 to TRBJ2-2; D gene uncertain. The V gene's germline CDR1 is SGHVS and CDR2 FNYEAQ. CDR3 length: 13 residues. The V gene lost 1 base and the J gene lost 9 bases, with 9 bases spanning the gap. Written as DNA, the CDR3 is TGTGCCAGCAGCTTAGGAGGTGGCTGGGAGCTGTTTTTT. Translated: CASSLGGGWELFF.

This clonotype occurred many times. The chain recombines TRBV30 with TRBJ1-6; D might be TRBD1 (5 bases). Trimming pared 4 bases from V and 8 bases from J, leaving 21 bases between. The CDR3 spans 16 residues. CDR1 and CDR2 from the germline V gene are GTSNPN and SVGIG (reference sequence). DNA for the CDR3: TGTGCCTGGACCCGCCGGCGGCCAGGGCGGGATTCACCCCTCCACTTT. Translation: CAWTRRRPGRDSPLHF.

The rearrangement links TRBV6-2 or TRBV6-3 to TRBJ2-5, with D possibly matching TRBD1 (5 bases). The CDR3 extends over 14 amino acids. Germline V gene data show CDR1 as MNHEY and CDR2 as SVGEGT. V was pared by 8 bases and J by 7 bases, with 20 bases between. CDR3 amino acids: CASSPISAQGTQYF. The CDR3 DNA reads TGTGCCAGCTCACCGATTTCGGCCCAGGGGACCCAGTACTTC.

This clonotype was detected many times. The V gene is TRBV11-2, the J gene TRBJ2-2, with 10 bases fitting TRBD1. Germline V CDR1 and CDR2: SGHAT, FQNNGV. The CDR3 consists of 16 residues. Trimming at V came to 3 bases and at J to 7 bases, leaving 8 bases not matched to a gene. In nucleotides, the CDR3 is TGTGCCAGCAGCTTGAGAGACAGGGGGCCGCACGGGGAGCTGTTTTTT. Protein product: CASSLRDRGPHGELFF. Together with reference TRBV11-2 and TRBJ2-2, the CDR3 gives the full variable domain: EAGVAQSPRYKIIEKRQSVAFWCNPISGHATLYWYQQILGQGPKLLIQFQNNGVVDDSQLPKDRFSAERLKGVDSTLKIQPAKLEDSAVYLCASSLRDRGPHGELFFGEGSRLTVL.

This clonotype was observed a few times. The chain combines TRBV27 with TRBJ1-6; 11 positions match TRBD1. J was trimmed by 9 bases and V by 4 bases; bases with no gene match: 5. Germline CDR1 MNHEY, CDR2 SMNVEV (reference sequence). This CDR3 has 15 amino acids. The CDR3 sequence is CASSSAGQGVSPLHF. The CDR3 nucleotides are TGTGCCAGCAGTTCCGCGGGACAGGGGGTTTCACCCCTCCACTTT.

This clonotype has a handful of counts. The V call is TRBV6-2 or TRBV6-3, the J call TRBJ2-7; 9 nucleotides align to TRBD1. CDR3 length equals 15 residues. Looked up from germline, CDR1 is MNHEY and CDR2 is SVGEGT. V was clipped by 2 bases and J by 4 bases; unmatched bases: 6. The CDR3 sequence: CASSYRGQGGYEQYF. The CDR3 DNA reads TGTGCCAGCAGTTACAGGGGACAGGGAGGGTACGAGCAGTACTTC.